The next 9 T cell receptor beta chains were all read from a single sample in a study of graft-versus-host responses after intestinal transplantation. The protocol was immunoSEQ multiplex PCR, while the TCRdb copy is restricted to in-frame clones and leaves out a portion. The sample has approximately 8,600 clones; around a third are singletons. The input for sequencing was alloreactive CD4+ T cells from a mixed lymphocyte reaction culture, taken before intestinal transplant. Subset in this sample: CFSE-low proliferating T cells sorted from roughly six-day pre-transplant mixed lymphocyte reaction (GvH or HvG direction). Receptors were obtained from a human patient who received an intestinal transplant.

This chain links TRBV6-1 with TRBJ2-1, with D possibly being TRBD1 (6 bases). Germline V gene lookup returns CDR1 MNHNS and CDR2 SASEGT. This CDR3 comprises 15 residues. With 6 bases removed from V and 2 bases from J, the gap between germline ends came to 14 bases. The CDR3 sequence is CASSSYGGPYNEQFF. The DNA for the CDR3 is TGTGCCAGCAGCTCCTATGGGGGCCCCTACAATGAGCAGTTCTTC.

This clone is medium-sized by share. The chain is built from TRBV6-5 and TRBJ1-6; D ambiguous. Per germline, CDR1 MNHEY and CDR2 SVGAGI. The length of the CDR3 is 15 residues. The V end lost 0 bases, the J end lost 7 bases, and 10 bases lay between the germline ends. CDR3 nucleotide sequence: TGTGCCAGCAGTTACTCGCGGTCCCACAATTCACCCCTCCACTTT. This translates into CASSYSRSHNSPLHF.

This clone was counted between two and nine times. The J gene is TRBJ2-3, the V gene TRBV11-2; maybe TRBD1 (5 bases). Trimming shortened V by 0 bases and J by 4 bases, and 14 bases separated the two germline ends. The CDR3 runs 16 residues. In germline, CDR1 is SGHAT, CDR2 FQNNGV. CDR3 protein: CASSLDFRTRPDTQYF. The DNA of the CDR3 is TGTGCCAGCAGCTTAGATTTCCGGACAAGGCCAGATACGCAGTATTTT. Complete variable domain (other parts from reference TRBV11-2 and TRBJ2-3): EAGVAQSPRYKIIEKRQSVAFWCNPISGHATLYWYQQILGQGPKLLIQFQNNGVVDDSQLPKDRFSAERLKGVDSTLKIQPAKLEDSAVYLCASSLDFRTRPDTQYFGPGTRLTVL.

V gene TRBV30 combines with J gene TRBJ1-5, with a tentative D call TRBD1 (5 bases). CDR3 size: 13 residues. Trimming cost V 0 bases and J 7 bases, with 10 bases left between them. CDR1 GTSNPN and CDR2 SVGIG come from the germline V gene (reference sequence). The CDR3 region is CAWSVRWGQPQHF. Here the CDR3 DNA reads TGTGCCTGGAGTGTAAGGTGGGGCCAGCCCCAGCATTTT.

This clone was observed a handful of times. This sequence joins TRBV6-6 and TRBJ2-7; 13 nucleotides agree with TRBD2. The CDR3 consists of 15 residues. With 7 bases clipped from V and 0 bases from J, the junction kept 3 bases outside the gene matches. CDR1 MNHNY and CDR2 SVGAGI come from the germline V gene (reference sequence). CDR3 residues: CASTRTSGSSYEQYF. CDR3 sequence (DNA): TGTGCCAGCACCCGGACTAGCGGGAGCTCCTACGAGCAGTACTTC.

There are a few counts of this clone. The V and J genes are TRBV7-9 and TRBJ2-5, with D tentatively TRBD2 (5 bases). From germline, CDR1 is SEHNR and CDR2 FQNEAQ (reference sequence). The CDR3 runs 15 residues. V was cut by 5 bases and J by 5 bases, with 18 bases left in between. The CDR3 nucleotides are TGTGCCAGCAGCCAAAGTGCCGGGTGGAGGGAGACCCAGTACTTC. Its protein product is CASSQSAGWRETQYF.

This clone has just a few counts. This sequence joins TRBV7-9 and TRBJ2-1, with 14 bases fitting TRBD2. CDR3 size: 17 residues. The germline V gene encodes CDR1 SEHNR and CDR2 FQNEAQ (reference sequence). V lost 5 bases, J lost 5 bases, and 8 bases stayed unmatched. Here the CDR3 reads CASSPGTSGRGDNEQFF. In DNA, the CDR3 is TGTGCCAGCAGCCCCGGGACTAGCGGGAGAGGCGACAATGAGCAGTTCTTC.

This clone was observed a handful of times. The gene calls are TRBV11-3 and TRBJ1-1, with a weak D call TRBD1 (5 bases). The CDR3 is 14 residues long. V was shortened by 1 base and J by 6 bases, with 12 bases between the two germline ends. The germline gives CDR1 SGHNT, CDR2 YENEEA. CDR3 nucleotide sequence: TGTGCCAGCAGCTTAGCGGGGGGGGGTGCTGAAGCTTTCTTT. Protein product: CASSLAGGGAEAFF. Full variable domain (remainder filled in from reference TRBV11-3 and TRBJ1-1): EAGVVQSPRYKIIEKKQPVAFWCNPISGHNTLYWYLQNLGQGPELLIRYENEEAVDDSQLPKDRFSAERLKGVDSTLKIQPAELGDSAVYLCASSLAGGGAEAFFGQGTRLTVV.

The sample holds one count of this clone. CDR3 region: CASTLIGGTEAFF. For the CDR3, the DNA is TGTGCCAGCACCCTGATCGGGGGCACTGAAGCTTTCTTT. The chain has TRBV7-9 and TRBJ1-1, with TRBD1 as a possible D gene (5 bases). CDR1 and CDR2 from the germline V gene are SEHNR and FQNEAQ (reference sequence). Trimming removed 7 bases at V and 4 bases at J, with 13 bases between. The CDR3 is 13 amino acids.